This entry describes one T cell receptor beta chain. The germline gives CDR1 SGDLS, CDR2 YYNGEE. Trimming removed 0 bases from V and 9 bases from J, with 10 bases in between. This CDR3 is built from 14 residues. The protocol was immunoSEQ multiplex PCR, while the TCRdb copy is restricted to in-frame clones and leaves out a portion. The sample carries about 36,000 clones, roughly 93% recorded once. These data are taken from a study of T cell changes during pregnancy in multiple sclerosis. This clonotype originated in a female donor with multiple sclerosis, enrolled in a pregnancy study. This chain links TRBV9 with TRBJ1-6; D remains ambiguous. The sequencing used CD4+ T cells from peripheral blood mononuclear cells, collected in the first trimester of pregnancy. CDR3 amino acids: CASSVAGVGSPLHF. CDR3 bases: TGTGCCAGCAGCGTAGCCGGGGTTGGTTCACCCCTCCACTTT. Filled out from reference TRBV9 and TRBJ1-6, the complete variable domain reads DSGVTQTPKHLITATGQRVTLRCSPRSGDLSVYWYQQSLDQGLQFLIQYYNGEERAKGNILERFSAQQFPDLHSELNLSSLELGDSALYFCASSVAGVGSPLHFGNGTRLTVT.